One sample yielded the 27 T cell receptor beta chains listed below, sequenced in a study of T cells in Graves' hyperthyroidism and ophthalmopathy. TCR beta CDR3 sequences were amplified from RNA transcripts. During a first-round RT-PCR of the TCR CDR3, the HTBI primer set was used. MiXCR, run by TCRdb on the multiplex PCR reads, gives a single entry per CDR3 protein. This table holds a few hundred thousand distinct CDR3 sequences, just over 45% found once. The sample taken for sequencing was peripheral blood or thyroid tissue (not recorded which). The receptors here all came from a woman between 18 and 29 years old with Graves' hyperthyroidism.

This clonotype ranks as medium-sized (0.01 to 0.1%). This chain connects TRBV15 to TRBJ2-6; 7 nucleotides align to TRBD2. CDR3 size: 16 residues. Germline V gene lookup returns CDR1 LNHNV and CDR2 YYDKDF (reference sequence). Trimming cost V 1 base and J 1 base; bases outside gene matches: 1. For the CDR3, the DNA is TGTGCCACCAGCAGAGTCGGGAGGTCTGGGGCCAACGTCCTGACTTTC. Amino acid sequence: CATSRVGRSGANVLTF.

The J gene is TRBJ2-6, the V gene TRBV20-1; maybe TRBD1 (6 bases). Germline assignment: CDR1 DFQATT and CDR2 SNEGSKA (reference sequence). Deletions cut 5 bases from V and 2 bases from J, with 13 bases between. CDR3 size: 15 residues. The CDR3 sequence: CSAEMGATGANVLTF. The CDR3 region has the DNA TGCAGTGCTGAGATGGGGGCTACTGGGGCCAACGTCCTGACTTTC.

A word on this clonotype: Compared with germline, one end of the junction differs, possibly owing to a read error. The chain combines TRBV5-1 with TRBJ2-7, with 7 bases lining up with TRBD1. Germline V gene data show CDR1 as SGHRS and CDR2 as YFSETQ. This CDR3 has 16 residues. CDR3 bases: TGTGCCAGCAGCTTATGGGCGACAGGGAAAGGTTACGAGCAGTACTTC. Its protein is CASSLWATGKGYEQYF.

This clonotype was seen a single time. The chain has TRBV29-1 and TRBJ2-7, with 7 nucleotides matching TRBD1. This CDR3 comprises 13 residues. Germline CDR1 is SQVTM and CDR2 is ANQGSEA. Unmatched junction bases numbered 5, after V lost 3 bases and J lost 3 bases. The CDR3 spells CSVEIDRDYEQYF. The CDR3 coding sequence is TGCAGCGTTGAGATCGACAGGGACTACGAGCAGTACTTC.

The chain combines TRBV20-1 with TRBJ1-4; 8 bases match TRBD1. The V gene's germline CDR1 is DFQATT and CDR2 SNEGSKA (reference sequence). V lost 1 base, J lost 7 bases, and 5 bases stayed unmatched. The CDR3 is 14 amino acids. In nucleotides, the CDR3 is TGCAGTGCTAGAGCAGGGGGCGGGGGTGAAAAACTGTTTTTT. Its protein is CSARAGGGGEKLFF.

The chain recombines TRBV2 with TRBJ1-5; tentative D call: TRBD1 (6 bases). Germline assignment: CDR1 SNHLY and CDR2 FYNNEI. The length of the CDR3 is 18 residues. V was shortened by 5 bases and J by 0 bases, with 20 bases between the two germline ends. The CDR3 spells CASSKPSGTPYSNQPQHF. CDR3 in DNA: TGTGCCAGCAGTAAACCGTCCGGGACACCGTATAGCAATCAGCCCCAGCATTTT.

This clonotype was seen ten or more times. This chain uses TRBV7-9 with TRBJ2-5, with D hard to call. The ends were cut back, 6 bases at V and 5 bases at J, with 10 bases in the middle. CDR1 is SEHNR, CDR2 FQNEAQ, per germline (reference sequence). This CDR3 is 12 amino acids long. In nucleotides, the CDR3 is TGTGCCAGCAGTTTGCTCGGGGAGACCCAGTACTTC. This gives the protein CASSLLGETQYF.

In its sample, this clonotype was seen many times. The chain employs TRBV2 and TRBJ1-4, with D uncertain. Germline values: CDR1 SNHLY, CDR2 FYNNEI. This CDR3 comprises 14 residues. Trimming took 6 bases from V and 5 from J, leaving 13 bases between them. The CDR3 spells CASRDEGWNEKLFF. The CDR3 DNA reads TGTGCCAGCAGAGACGAAGGGTGGAATGAAAAACTGTTTTTT.

This sequence joins TRBV20-1 and TRBJ2-7, with D maybe TRBD1 (6 bases). Deletions cut 0 bases from V and 3 bases from J, with 9 bases between. Germline V gene sequence: CDR1 DFQATT, CDR2 SNEGSKA (reference sequence). The CDR3 totals 13 residues. CDR3 sequence (DNA): TGCAGTGCTAGAGAGAACAGGGTCTACGAGCAGTACTTC. Protein product: CSARENRVYEQYF.

The chain uses TRBV2 and TRBJ1-2, with D tentatively TRBD1 (5 bases). The CDR3 has 14 amino acids. The V end was cut by 6 bases, the J end by 4 bases, with 15 bases between. Germline V gene data show CDR1 as SNHLY and CDR2 as FYNNEI. Written as DNA, the CDR3 is TGTGCCAGCAGCCGCGGGGGTATGGCCTATGGCTACACCTTC. This translates into CASSRGGMAYGYTF. The full variable domain, its missing parts supplied by reference TRBV2 and TRBJ1-2, is EPEVTQTPSHQVTQMGQEVILRCVPISNHLYFYWYRQILGQKVEFLVSFYNNEISEKSEIFDDQFSVERPDGSNFTLKIRSTKLEDSAMYFCASSRGGMAYGYTFGSGTRLTVV.

The chain has TRBV7-9 and TRBJ1-1; 8 nucleotides align to TRBD1. The V gene end was trimmed by 4 bases and the J gene end by 6 bases; junction bases not matched to a gene: 10. The CDR3 length is 15 residues. CDR1 SEHNR and CDR2 FQNEAQ come from the germline V gene (reference sequence). The CDR3 here is CASSSLDRVSSEAFF. CDR3 coding DNA: TGTGCCAGCAGCTCCCTGGACAGGGTGAGCTCTGAAGCTTTCTTT.

The chain combines TRBV20-1 with TRBJ2-5; 7 bases are shared with TRBD2. The germline V gene has CDR1 DFQATT and CDR2 SNEGSKA (reference sequence). Trimming cost V 2 bases and J 4 bases; bases outside gene matches: 16. This CDR3 spans 17 amino acids. CDR3 region: CSARRIGEGGSPETQYF. The CDR3 DNA sequence: TGCAGTGCTAGAAGGATCGGTGAGGGCGGGAGCCCAGAGACCCAGTACTTC.

Of note for this clonotype: A clone one base away is much larger, so this may be a read error. The J gene is TRBJ2-6, the V gene TRBV7-2; no reliable D call. Trimming removed 5 bases at V and 5 bases at J, with 4 bases between. CDR3 length equals 12 residues. Germline values: CDR1 SGHTA, CDR2 FQGNSA. In DNA, the CDR3 is TGTGCCAGCAGCCCCCGGGCCAACGTCCTGACTTTC. Protein product: CASSPRANVLTF.

V gene TRBV7-2 combines with J gene TRBJ1-4, with D possibly being TRBD1 (5 bases). The CDR3 contains 14 residues. Germline lookup yields CDR1 SGHTA and CDR2 FQGNSA. The V gene lost 5 bases and the J gene lost 8 bases, with 15 bases spanning the gap. The CDR3 DNA is TGTGCCAGCAGCCCCCAGGGAAGCTCAGAAAAACTGTTTTTT. It translates to CASSPQGSSEKLFF.

This clonotype was counted ten times or more. This chain uses TRBV12-3 or TRBV12-4 with TRBJ1-3; D is unresolved. This CDR3 has 12 residues. The V gene lost 5 bases and the J gene lost 4 bases, with 6 bases spanning the gap. The CDR3 is CASSGMGNTIYF. In nucleotides, the CDR3 is TGTGCCAGCAGTGGGATGGGAAACACCATATATTTT.

As regards this clonotype: A much larger clone lies one base from this, so it may be a read error. The chain uses TRBV29-1 and TRBJ2-7, with D uncertain. Germline V gives CDR1 SQVTM, CDR2 ANQGSEA. The CDR3 runs to 12 residues. The CDR3 DNA is TGCGGCGTTGAGCAAGACTCCTACGAGCAGTACTTC. Encoded protein: CGVEQDSYEQYF.

The genes are TRBV11-2 and TRBJ1-1; D possibly corresponds to TRBD1 (5 bases). CDR1 is SGHAT and CDR2 is FQNNGV in the germline V gene. Trimming left V 6 bases short and J 2 bases short, with 13 bases between. This CDR3 comprises 14 residues. This chain's CDR3 is CASSAADSNTEAFF. CDR3 in DNA: TGTGCCAGCAGTGCCGCAGACAGTAACACTGAAGCTTTCTTT.

CDR3 sequence reads: CASTETGMNTEAFF. CDR3 nucleotide sequence: TGTGCCAGCACAGAGACAGGGATGAACACTGAAGCTTTCTTT. V usage is TRBV7-6 and J usage is TRBJ1-1; 7 bases line up with TRBD1. Unmatched junction bases numbered 5, after V lost 7 bases and J lost 0 bases. Germline-derived CDR1 and CDR2 are SGHVS and FNYEAQ. This CDR3 has 14 amino acids.

Comments on this clonotype: One end of the junction is discordant with germline, which a read error may explain. V is TRBV10-3 and J is TRBJ1-4; 9 bases match TRBD1. The CDR3 loop spans 15 amino acids. Germline V gene data show CDR1 as ENHRY and CDR2 as SYGVKD. The CDR3 protein is CASSPPGTGTEKLFF. DNA of the CDR3: TGTGCCAGCAGTCCGCCCGGGACAGGGACCGAAAAACTGTTTTTT.

This clonotype was counted ten times or more. V gene TRBV2 combines with J gene TRBJ1-5; D gene unclear. The CDR3 consists of 13 residues. Deletions cut 4 bases from V and 6 bases from J, with 10 bases between. CDR1 is SNHLY and CDR2 is FYNNEI in the germline V gene. CDR3 DNA: TGTGCCAGCAGTGTGGGGATCGTTCAGCCCCAGCATTTT. Encoded protein: CASSVGIVQPQHF.

This clonotype has just a few counts. The V call is TRBV7-2, the J call TRBJ1-1, with D uncertain. V was shortened by 7 bases and J by 1 base, with 13 bases between the two germline ends. This CDR3 is built from 14 residues. Per the germline V gene, CDR1 is SGHTA and CDR2 is FQGNSA. For the CDR3, the DNA is TGTGCCAGCACCCTGACGATGGGGAACACTGAAGCTTTCTTT. Its translation: CASTLTMGNTEAFF.

This clonotype occurred many times. This chain joins TRBV29-1 and TRBJ2-6, with a possible D match to TRBD1 (5 bases). This CDR3 has 17 amino acids. Trimming cost V 0 bases and J 0 bases, with 12 bases left between them. The germline gives CDR1 SQVTM, CDR2 ANQGSEA. The CDR3 reads CSVEERNRSSGANVLTF. DNA of the CDR3: TGCAGCGTTGAAGAAAGGAACAGGAGCTCTGGGGCCAACGTCCTGACTTTC.

This clonotype was recorded many times. The V and J genes are TRBV15 and TRBJ1-5, with 10 bases that match TRBD1. The CDR3 runs 16 residues. CDR1 is LNHNV, CDR2 YYDKDF, per germline (reference sequence). Germline trimming cut 4 bases from V and 3 bases from J; bases unmatched to any gene: 6. CDR3 in amino acids: CATSIETGGYNQPQHF. DNA of the CDR3: TGTGCCACCAGCATAGAGACAGGGGGCTACAATCAGCCCCAGCATTTT.

In this sample, this clonotype turned up once. Possible read error: a much larger clone is one base away. The rearrangement links TRBV15 to TRBJ1-2, with TRBD1 matching 12 bases. CDR1 and CDR2 from the germline V gene are LNHNV and YYDKDF (reference sequence). Trimming cost V 5 bases and J 7 bases; bases outside gene matches: 8. The CDR3 consists of 15 residues. CDR3 bases: TGTGCCACCAGCTTCGGGACAGGGGGCGCGGGTGGCTACACCTTC. Amino acid sequence: CATSFGTGGAGGYTF.

V gene TRBV29-1 combines with J gene TRBJ2-5; possibly TRBD1 or TRBD2 for D (5 bases each). The CDR3 consists of 11 residues. Trimming left V 1 base short and J 8 bases short, with 8 bases between. Germline values: CDR1 SQVTM, CDR2 ANQGSEA. CDR3 sequence (DNA): TGCAGCGTTGAAGGGTGGGACACCCAGTACTTC. Protein product: CSVEGWDTQYF.

This clonotype was counted only a few times. This chain links TRBV2 with TRBJ2-7; D possibly uses TRBD1 or TRBD2 (5 bases each). This CDR3 region has 14 residues. Germline values: CDR1 SNHLY, CDR2 FYNNEI. V was trimmed by 6 bases and J by 1 base, leaving 13 bases between them. The CDR3 DNA sequence: TGTGCCAGCAGGTCTGTAGAGGGGTCCTACGAGCAGTACTTC. Residues: CASRSVEGSYEQYF.

The chain carries TRBV20-1 and TRBJ2-2; TRBD2 is a possible D gene (6 bases). The germline V gene encodes CDR1 DFQATT and CDR2 SNEGSKA (reference sequence). Trimming pared 0 bases from V and 5 bases from J, leaving 13 bases between. CDR3 length equals 15 residues. CDR3 bases: TGCAGTGCTAGAGAATGGGACTTACAAACCGGGGAGCTGTTTTTT. Its protein product is CSAREWDLQTGELFF.